These 8 T cell receptor beta chains were sequenced from one sample in a study of T cell repertoires in cytomegalovirus infection. The antigens of these receptors remain unknown. TCRdb re-derived calls from the reads in MiXCR, one entry per CDR3 protein. Counted here are about 920,000 distinct CDR3 sequences, roughly 30% occurring once; the ten biggest clones make up 10% to 15%. Sequencing was performed on cultured CD8+ T cells from PBMCs, taken from culture after CMV antigen stimulation. These receptors were obtained from a human donor in good health (CMV status not recorded). Some clones in this sample may be carry-over from other donors' samples.

In this sample, this clonotype turned up a few times. The chain carries TRBV20-1 and TRBJ1-2; 7 nucleotides agree with TRBD1. This CDR3 is built from 13 residues. With V trimmed by 3 bases and J by 4 bases, 5 bases remained unmatched. CDR1 is DFQATT and CDR2 is SNEGSKA in the germline V gene (reference sequence). The CDR3: CSASWRDSYGYTF. As DNA, the CDR3 is TGCAGTGCTAGTTGGAGGGACAGCTATGGCTACACCTTC.

Regarding this clonotype: The junction does not match germline at one end; this may be a read error. The chain employs TRBV5-5 and TRBJ2-5; 8 bases match TRBD2. The germline V gene has CDR1 SGHKS and CDR2 YYEKEE (reference sequence). The CDR3 contains 16 residues. CDR3 protein: CASSLGSGGAQEAQYF. In DNA, the CDR3 is TGTGCCAGCAGCTTGGGGAGCGGGGGTGCCCAAGAGGCCCAGTACTTC.

A few counts support this clonotype. The rearrangement joins TRBV7-6 to TRBJ2-2, with D unresolved. Trimming cost V 8 bases and J 3 bases, with 4 bases left between them. The CDR3 consists of 11 residues. Germline CDR1 SGHVS, CDR2 FNYEAQ. The CDR3 nucleotides read TGTGCCAGCTATGACACCGGGGAGCTGTTTTTT. The encoded protein is CASYDTGELFF.

The chain joins TRBV20-1 to TRBJ2-7, with 8 bases lining up with TRBD2. This CDR3 has 14 amino acids. V shed 0 bases and J 3 bases; nucleotides not matched to a gene: 4. Germline lookup yields CDR1 DFQATT and CDR2 SNEGSKA (reference sequence). The CDR3 region has the DNA TGCAGTGCTAGAGATAAAAGCGGGGGCTACGAGCAGTACTTC. Its protein product is CSARDKSGGYEQYF.

V usage is TRBV9 and J usage is TRBJ2-5, with D perhaps matching TRBD2 (6 bases). The CDR3 sequence is 15 residues long. V lost 4 bases to trimming and J lost 2 bases, with 15 bases between them. The V gene's germline CDR1 is SGDLS and CDR2 YYNGEE. The CDR3 sequence: CASSPGSGGQETQYF. CDR3 sequence (DNA): TGTGCCAGCAGCCCCGGGTCTGGGGGGCAAGAGACCCAGTACTTC.

There are a few counts of this clonotype. The gene calls are TRBV7-9 and TRBJ1-3, with D possibly being TRBD1 (6 bases). CDR1 and CDR2 from the germline V gene are SEHNR and FQNEAQ (reference sequence). V gave up 6 bases and J gave up 0 bases, with 9 bases separating them. The CDR3 length is 14 residues. CDR3 in amino acids: CASSPDSSGNTIYF. The CDR3 nucleotides are TGTGCCAGCAGTCCGGACAGCTCTGGAAACACCATATATTTT.

This clonotype was seen only once. V gene TRBV3-1 combines with J gene TRBJ2-3; D tentatively fits TRBD1 or TRBD2 (5 bases each). Germline V CDR1 and CDR2: LGHDT, YNNKEL (reference sequence). The CDR3 is 15 amino acids. Deletions cut 1 base from V and 4 bases from J, with 12 bases between. This CDR3 reads CASSQGGSTADTQYF. The CDR3 DNA reads as TGTGCCAGCAGCCAAGGGGGGAGCACTGCAGATACGCAGTATTTT.

The chain couples TRBV25-1 to TRBJ1-1; D not resolved. Between the trimmed V and J ends, which lost 3 bases and 0 bases, there was a span of 11 bases. Germline assignment: CDR1 MGHDK and CDR2 SYGVNS. The CDR3 sequence is 15 residues long. The chain's CDR3 is CASSDEGWMNTEAFF. As DNA, the CDR3 is TGTGCCAGCAGTGATGAGGGTTGGATGAACACTGAAGCTTTCTTT.